The rows below give T cell receptor beta chains drawn from one sample of a study of cytomegalovirus exposure and HLA in healthy donors. The method was immunoSEQ multiplex PCR; TCRdb's version includes in-frame clones alone and lacks a portion of them. The table records 110,000 or so clones, approximately 94% of them present only once. The specimen sequenced was PBMCs. These receptors came from a woman in her late teens or twenties in good health and CMV-seronegative. The CDR3 runs from the conserved cysteine through the conserved F or W. D genes are given only for firm matches. Rows give clone size only sometimes, using once, few, many, or a class for an expanded clone.

D: TRBD2; J: TRBJ2-5; V: TRBV14; size: NA; length: 16; DNA: TGTGCCAGCAGCCTCCCGGGACTAGGGGGTGTAGAGACCCAGTACTTC; CDR3: CASSLPGLGGVETQYF
D: NA; J: TRBJ1-2; V: TRBV2; size: NA; length: 11; DNA: TGTGCCAGCAGTGAATTCGGGGGCTACACCTTC; CDR3: CASSEFGGYTF
D: NA; J: TRBJ2-5; V: TRBV4-1; size: NA; length: 13; DNA: TGCGCCAGCAGCCAAACGGCGGGGGAGACCCAGTACTTC; CDR3: CASSQTAGETQYF
D: TRBD1; J: TRBJ2-7; V: TRBV4-2; size: NA; length: 17; DNA: TGTGCCAGCAGCCAAGACCCGACAGGGGCGGGTGCCTACGAGCAGTACTTC; CDR3: CASSQDPTGAGAYEQYF
D: TRBD1; J: TRBJ1-2; V: TRBV28; size: NA; length: 14; DNA: TGTGCCAGCGGACCAGGGGGCTGGGACTATGGCTACACCTTC; CDR3: CASGPGGWDYGYTF
D: NA; J: TRBJ2-2; V: TRBV5-1; size: NA; length: 13; DNA: TGCGCCAGCAGCCCGGGGACATCCGGGGAGCTGTTTTTT; CDR3: CASSPGTSGELFF
D: NA; J: TRBJ1-3; V: TRBV28; size: NA; length: 11; DNA: TGTGCCAGCACGAGTAGATACACCATATATTTT; CDR3: CASTSRYTIYF
D: NA; J: TRBJ1-5; V: TRBV2; size: NA; length: 15; DNA: TGTGCCAGCAGTGATACTTGGACACCAAATCAGCCCCAGCATTTT; CDR3: CASSDTWTPNQPQHF
D: TRBD1; J: TRBJ1-5; V: TRBV11-2; size: NA; length: 15; DNA: TGTGCCAGCAGCGAACAGGGGGTGGGCAATCAGCCCCAGCATTTT; CDR3: CASSEQGVGNQPQHF
D: TRBD1; J: TRBJ2-7; V: TRBV5-5; size: NA; length: 13; DNA: TGTGCCAGCAGCCAACAGGGGGCGAACGAGCAGTACTTC; CDR3: CASSQQGANEQYF
D: NA; J: TRBJ2-7; V: TRBV19; size: NA; length: 14; DNA: TGTGCCAGTATCCACAACAGGGCCGAGTACGAGCAGTACTTC; CDR3: CASIHNRAEYEQYF
D: TRBD2; J: TRBJ2-1; V: TRBV6-4; size: few; length: 15; DNA: TGTGCCAGCAGCCGAAGCGGGGGCGGCGACAATGAGCAGTTCTTC; CDR3: CASSRSGGGDNEQFF
D: TRBD1; J: TRBJ1-2; V: TRBV28; size: NA; length: 14; DNA: TGTGCCAGCCGACGCCGGACAGGGATCTATGGCTACACCTTC; CDR3: CASRRRTGIYGYTF
D: NA; J: TRBJ2-1; V: TRBV28; size: NA; length: 17; DNA: TGTGCCTCCTCGGGGTCCCGCTGGCAAGAACCGTACAATGAGCAGTTCTTC; CDR3: CASSGSRWQEPYNEQFF
D: NA; J: TRBJ2-6; V: TRBV5-6; size: NA; length: 16; DNA: TGTGCCAGCAGCTTACGTAGGGGCTCTGGGGCCAACGTCCTGACTTTC; CDR3: CASSLRRGSGANVLTF
D: NA; J: TRBJ2-7; V: TRBV5-8; size: NA; length: 14; DNA: TGTGCCAGCAGCTGGCGGGACAGAGTATACGAGCAGTACTTC; CDR3: CASSWRDRVYEQYF
D: TRBD2; J: TRBJ2-3; V: TRBV4-1; size: NA; length: 16; DNA: TGCGCCAGCAGCCAAGATGCGGGGGGGGGAATGGATACGCAGTATTTT; CDR3: CASSQDAGGGMDTQYF
D: TRBD2; J: TRBJ2-2; V: TRBV2; size: NA; length: 20; DNA: TGTGCCAGCAGTGTGCCCATCCCGGGACTAGCGGGGGGAAACACCGGGGAGCTGTTTTTT; CDR3: CASSVPIPGLAGGNTGELFF
D: TRBD1; J: TRBJ1-2; V: TRBV7-2; size: NA; length: 14; DNA: TGTGCCAGCAGCTTAGGGGGACAGGGTTCGGGCTACACCTTC; CDR3: CASSLGGQGSGYTF
D: TRBD1; J: TRBJ1-2; V: TRBV2; size: NA; length: 14; DNA: TGTGCCAGCAGGAGTGGGACAGGGGGCGCAGGCTACACCTTC; CDR3: CASRSGTGGAGYTF
D: NA; J: TRBJ2-7; V: TRBV27; size: NA; length: 15; DNA: TGTGCCAGCAGCAAACCAGAAAGACAAGGCTACGAGCAGTACTTC; CDR3: CASSKPERQGYEQYF
D: NA; J: TRBJ2-7; V: TRBV28; size: once; length: 11; DNA: TGTGCCAGCAGCTCCTCCTACGAGCAGTACTTC; CDR3: CASSSSYEQYF
D: NA; J: TRBJ1-2; V: TRBV5-1; size: NA; length: 14; DNA: TGCGCCAGCAGCCCCGGACGGGATTACTATGGCTACACCTTC; CDR3: CASSPGRDYYGYTF
D: NA; J: TRBJ2-2; V: TRBV7-2; size: NA; length: 18; DNA: TGTGCCAGCAGCTTAGACCTTAGGAGGGATTGGAACACCGGGGAGCTGTTTTTT; CDR3: CASSLDLRRDWNTGELFF
D: NA; J: TRBJ2-1; V: TRBV4-2; size: NA; length: 15; DNA: TGTGCCAGCAAATTAGCGGAAGACTCCTACAATGAGCAGTTCTTC; CDR3: CASKLAEDSYNEQFF
D: TRBD2; J: TRBJ2-5; V: TRBV5-4; size: NA; length: 15; DNA: TGTGCCAGCAGCTTCCGGGGGGGCAGCGGGAAGACCCAGTACTTC; CDR3: CASSFRGGSGKTQYF
D: NA; J: TRBJ1-2; V: TRBV18; size: NA; length: 15; DNA: TGTGCCAGCTCACCACCCCCGGCAGGGCCTTATGGCTACACCTTC; CDR3: CASSPPPAGPYGYTF
D: TRBD2; J: TRBJ2-5; V: TRBV7-2; size: NA; length: 15; DNA: TGTGCCAGCAGCCACTCGGTAACTAGCGCTGCGACCCAGTACTTC; CDR3: CASSHSVTSAATQYF
D: TRBD2; J: TRBJ2-1; V: TRBV2; size: NA; length: 13; DNA: TGTGCCAGCAGTGGGCGTGGGGAGGGTGAGCAGTTCTTC; CDR3: CASSGRGEGEQFF
D: NA; J: TRBJ2-7; V: TRBV5-1; size: NA; length: 13; DNA: TGCGCCAGCAGCCCGGGGGACAGATCCGAGCAGTACTTC; CDR3: CASSPGDRSEQYF
D: NA; J: TRBJ1-1; V: TRBV28; size: once; length: 13; DNA: TGTAAATCCGGGACATCCTTTGTCACTGAAGCTTTCTTT; CDR3: CKSGTSFVTEAFF
D: NA; J: TRBJ1-2; V: TRBV10-3; size: NA; length: 13; DNA: TGTGCCATCAGTGATTTCGGGGGGCGCGGCTACACCTTC; CDR3: CAISDFGGRGYTF
D: NA; J: TRBJ1-5; V: TRBV7-2; size: NA; length: 16; DNA: TGTGCCAGCAGCTTAAATCGACAGAATAGCAATCAGCCCCAGCATTTT; CDR3: CASSLNRQNSNQPQHF
D: NA; J: TRBJ2-7; V: TRBV9; size: NA; length: 15; DNA: TGTGCCAGCAGCGGAGGAGGGGCAGGCCCCTACGAGCAGTACTTC; CDR3: CASSGGGAGPYEQYF
D: TRBD1; J: TRBJ2-7; V: TRBV5-1; size: NA; length: 15; DNA: TGCGCCAGCAGCTTGTATCAGGGGGCAAATTACGAGCAGTACTTC; CDR3: CASSLYQGANYEQYF
D: TRBD1; J: TRBJ2-7; V: TRBV19; size: NA; length: 17; DNA: TGTGCCAGTAGCCCCTCCCCCGACAGGGCGTTTGCCTACGAGCAGTACTTC; CDR3: CASSPSPDRAFAYEQYF
D: NA; J: TRBJ2-7; V: TRBV7-7; size: NA; length: 13; DNA: TGTGCCAGCAGCCAAGACTTAACTAGCGAGCAGTACTTC; CDR3: CASSQDLTSEQYF
D: TRBD2; J: TRBJ2-7; V: TRBV5-1; size: NA; length: 15; DNA: TGCGCCAGCAGAAACGGGGGGGACATAGCCTACGAGCAGTACTTC; CDR3: CASRNGGDIAYEQYF
D: NA; J: TRBJ1-3; V: TRBV19; size: NA; length: 14; DNA: TGTGCCAGTATGAGGGCCGTCTCTGGAAACACCATATATTTT; CDR3: CASMRAVSGNTIYF
D: TRBD1; J: TRBJ2-7; V: TRBV27; size: NA; length: 12; DNA: TGTGCCAGCTCTAGCACAGGGGGCGAGCAGTACTTC; CDR3: CASSSTGGEQYF
D: TRBD1; J: TRBJ2-7; V: TRBV28; size: NA; length: 14; DNA: TGTGCCAGCATCGGGGGACAGGGGGACTACGAGCAGTACTTC; CDR3: CASIGGQGDYEQYF
D: TRBD1; J: TRBJ1-2; V: TRBV27; size: NA; length: 17; DNA: TGTGCCAGCAGTTCGGGACAGGGTAAGACAACGAACTATGGCTACACCTTC; CDR3: CASSSGQGKTTNYGYTF
D: TRBD2; J: TRBJ2-5; V: TRBV4-3; size: NA; length: 14; DNA: TGCGCCAGCAGCCAACTAGCGGGAGGCGAGACCCAGTACTTC; CDR3: CASSQLAGGETQYF
D: TRBD2; J: TRBJ2-3; V: TRBV7-3; size: NA; length: 15; DNA: TGTGCCAGCAGCTTCGCGGGGGGGCGAACAGATACGCAGTATTTT; CDR3: CASSFAGGRTDTQYF
D: NA; J: TRBJ1-2; V: TRBV2; size: NA; length: 15; DNA: TGTGCCAGCAGTGAAGACCGACAGAGCCTAAATGGCTACACCTTC; CDR3: CASSEDRQSLNGYTF
D: NA; J: TRBJ2-7; V: TRBV6-5; size: NA; length: 14; DNA: TGTGCCAGCAGGCAGACAGGTCCCCCCTACGAGCAGTACTTC; CDR3: CASRQTGPPYEQYF
D: TRBD2; J: TRBJ2-5; V: TRBV6-6; size: NA; length: 16; DNA: TGTGCCAGCAGTTATCCAGCGGGGGGCCGAGCTGAGACCCAGTACTTC; CDR3: CASSYPAGGRAETQYF
D: TRBD1; J: TRBJ1-1; V: TRBV6-1; size: NA; length: 13; DNA: TGTGCCAGCAAACAGGGGTTGGGCACTGAAGCTTTCTTT; CDR3: CASKQGLGTEAFF
D: NA; J: TRBJ2-4; V: TRBV2; size: NA; length: 13; DNA: TGTGCCAGCAATGCGGTAGCCAAAAACATTCAGTACTTC; CDR3: CASNAVAKNIQYF